Listed here are 7 T cell receptor beta chains from one sample, sequenced in a study of OX40 agonist ivuxolimab in advanced cancers. The method behind the library was the immunoSEQ multiplex PCR assay. TCRdb retrieved this table from immuneACCESS and kept in-frame rearrangements only. Not all clones are present; in checked studies, unresolved V genes account for under half, and no reason is known for the remainder. The sample contains about 52,000 clones, 75% to 90% of them found a single time. Around 12% of the sample is held by the ten biggest clonotypes. The sequencing used CD4+ or CD8+ T cells sorted from blood, collected in a trial of the OX40 agonist ivuxolimab. Receptors were obtained from an adult with an advanced solid tumor such as melanoma, head and neck, liver or kidney cancer.

The chain employs TRBV9 and TRBJ1-1; D remains unclear. Germline lookup yields CDR1 SGDLS and CDR2 YYNGEE. The V gene lost 4 bases and the J gene lost 0 bases, with 10 bases spanning the gap. The CDR3 contains 14 residues. For the CDR3, the DNA is TGTGCCAGCAGCCAATCGGACTTGAACACTGAAGCTTTCTTT. Translated: CASSQSDLNTEAFF. The complete variable domain, with remaining parts taken from reference TRBV9 and TRBJ1-1, reads DSGVTQTPKHLITATGQRVTLRCSPRSGDLSVYWYQQSLDQGLQFLIQYYNGEERAKGNILERFSAQQFPDLHSELNLSSLELGDSALYFCASSQSDLNTEAFFGQGTRLTVV.

V gene TRBV6-1 combines with J gene TRBJ1-1; 11 bases map to TRBD1. Trimming removed 8 bases from V and 7 bases from J; junction bases left unmatched: 6. Germline values: CDR1 MNHNS, CDR2 SASEGT. This CDR3 is built from 13 residues. The CDR3 DNA reads as TGTGCCAGCGAAGGACAGGGGGCCTATGAAGCTTTCTTT. It encodes CASEGQGAYEAFF.

This sequence joins TRBV18 and TRBJ1-2, with no clear D. The V end lost 5 bases, the J end lost 4 bases, and 11 bases lay between the germline ends. Germline V CDR1 and CDR2: KGHSH, LQKENI. This CDR3 spans 13 amino acids. This CDR3 is CASSADSIYGYTF. The CDR3 nucleotides read TGTGCCAGCTCAGCGGACTCCATCTATGGCTACACCTTC.

The gene calls are TRBV5-1 and TRBJ2-3; TRBD2 is a possible D gene (5 bases). Germline V gene sequence: CDR1 SGHRS, CDR2 YFSETQ. V dropped 2 bases and J dropped 0 bases, with 10 bases sitting between them. CDR3 length equals 15 residues. As DNA, the CDR3 is TGCGCCAGCAGCTTAGGAGGCCCTAGCACAGATACGCAGTATTTT. Its translation: CASSLGGPSTDTQYF.

The chain couples TRBV29-1 to TRBJ2-5, with a weak D call TRBD2 (6 bases). Trimming pared 0 bases from V and 5 bases from J, leaving 13 bases between. Germline CDR1 is SQVTM and CDR2 is ANQGSEA. The CDR3 is 14 amino acids. The CDR3 region has the DNA TGCAGCGTTGAAGATCCGGAGGGGCGGGAGACCCAGTACTTC. This sequence encodes CSVEDPEGRETQYF. The complete variable domain, with remaining parts taken from reference TRBV29-1 and TRBJ2-5, reads SAVISQKPSRDICQRGTSLTIQCQVDSQVTMMFWYRQQPGQSLTLIATANQGSEATYESGFVIDKFPISRPNLTFSTLTVSNMSPEDSSIYLCSVEDPEGRETQYFGPGTRLLVL.

This chain links TRBV7-9 with TRBJ1-3; D is ambiguous. Between the trimmed V and J ends, which lost 4 bases and 0 bases, there was a span of 4 bases. Germline values: CDR1 SEHNR, CDR2 FQNEAQ (reference sequence). The CDR3 has 13 residues. The CDR3 loop is CASSYDSGNTIYF. In nucleotides, the CDR3 is TGTGCCAGCAGCTACGACTCTGGAAACACCATATATTTT.

J is TRBJ2-3 and V is TRBV27; maybe TRBD1 (5 bases). This CDR3 is built from 13 residues. Germline-derived CDR1 and CDR2 are MNHEY and SMNVEV (reference sequence). Trimming removed 5 bases from V and 6 bases from J, with 12 bases in between. CDR3 loop: CASSLGNRDTQYF. Here the CDR3 DNA reads TGTGCCAGCAGTCTTGGGAACAGGGATACGCAGTATTTT.